This T cell receptor (beta chain) is from a study of T cell responses to AZD1222 COVID-19 vaccine. Study at large: Second-dose intervals near 4 or 12 weeks were combined.

The table came from immunoSEQ multiplex PCR; TCRdb's copy has only in-frame clones and leaves some out. The table has around 170,000 clones, approximately 90% seen once. Study-wide results and caveats: Vaccine-associated CD4 TCRs spanned spike, dominant at 160-218 and 743-854. Seropositivity was recorded at baseline in only 6 or 7 AZD1222 recipients. Nearly half of the spike-specific TCRs reportedly recognize variant regions that carry no mutations.

In regard to this clone: As yet, its antigen is unknown.

Trimming cost V 5 bases and J 2 bases; bases outside gene matches: 9. CDR1 is LGHNT and CDR2 is FRNRAP in the germline V gene. This CDR3 has 16 residues. The receptor was derived from an adult in good health. The chain links TRBV12-5 to TRBJ2-1; TRBD2 matches 7 bases. The specimen comprised peripheral blood, sampled on day 0 of AZD1222 vaccination. The CDR3 loop reads CASGPFLAAAYNEQFF. In nucleotides, the CDR3 is TGTGCTAGTGGTCCATTCCTAGCGGCCGCCTACAATGAGCAGTTCTTC.